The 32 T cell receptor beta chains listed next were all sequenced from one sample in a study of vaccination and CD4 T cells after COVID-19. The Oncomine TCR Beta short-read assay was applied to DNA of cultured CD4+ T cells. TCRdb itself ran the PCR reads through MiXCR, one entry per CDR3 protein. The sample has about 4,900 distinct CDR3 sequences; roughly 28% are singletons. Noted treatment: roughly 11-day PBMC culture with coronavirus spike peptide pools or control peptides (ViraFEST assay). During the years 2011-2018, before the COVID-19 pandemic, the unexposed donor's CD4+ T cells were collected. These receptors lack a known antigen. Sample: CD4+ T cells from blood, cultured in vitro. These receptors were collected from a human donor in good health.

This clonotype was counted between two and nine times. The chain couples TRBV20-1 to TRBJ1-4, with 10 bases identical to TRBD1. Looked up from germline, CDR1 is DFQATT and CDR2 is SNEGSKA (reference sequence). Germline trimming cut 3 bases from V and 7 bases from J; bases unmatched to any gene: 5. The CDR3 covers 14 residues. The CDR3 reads CSARGDRGLEKLFF. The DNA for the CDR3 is TGCAGTGCTAGGGGCGACAGGGGGCTTGAAAAACTGTTTTTT.

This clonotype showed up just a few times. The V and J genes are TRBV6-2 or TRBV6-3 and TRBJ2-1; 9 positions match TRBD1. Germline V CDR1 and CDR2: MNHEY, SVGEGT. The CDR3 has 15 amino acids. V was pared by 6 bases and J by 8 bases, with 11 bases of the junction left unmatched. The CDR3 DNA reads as TGTGCCAGCAGAGACCCCGGGACAGGGTTCGATGAGCAGTTCTTC. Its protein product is CASRDPGTGFDEQFF.

CDR3 DNA sequence: TGTGCCAGCAGTCCGAGTGGCAACCTCTACAATGAGCAGTTCTTC. Its translation: CASSPSGNLYNEQFF. This sequence joins TRBV27 and TRBJ2-1, with unresolved D. This CDR3 spans 15 amino acids. V lost 5 bases and J 3 bases, leaving 14 bases between the germline ends. CDR1 and CDR2 (germline): MNHEY, SMNVEV (reference sequence).

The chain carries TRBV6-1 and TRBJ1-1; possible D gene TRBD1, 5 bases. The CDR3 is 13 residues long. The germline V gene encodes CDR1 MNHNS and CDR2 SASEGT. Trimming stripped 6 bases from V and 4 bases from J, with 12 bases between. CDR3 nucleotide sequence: TGTGCCAGCAGGAAACCGGGGGGCACTGAAGCTTTCTTT. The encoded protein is CASRKPGGTEAFF.

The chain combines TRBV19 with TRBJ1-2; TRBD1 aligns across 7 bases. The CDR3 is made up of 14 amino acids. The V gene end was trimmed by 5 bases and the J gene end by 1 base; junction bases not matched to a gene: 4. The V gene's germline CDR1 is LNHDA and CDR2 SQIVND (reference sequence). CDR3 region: CASSRDRGNYGYTF. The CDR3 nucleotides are TGTGCCAGTAGTCGGGACAGAGGTAACTATGGCTACACCTTC. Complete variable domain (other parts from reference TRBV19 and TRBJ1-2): DGGITQSPKYLFRKEGQNVTLSCEQNLNHDAMYWYRQDPGQGLRLIYYSQIVNDFQKGDIAEGYSVSREKKESFPLTVTSAQKNPTAFYLCASSRDRGNYGYTFGSGTRLTVV.

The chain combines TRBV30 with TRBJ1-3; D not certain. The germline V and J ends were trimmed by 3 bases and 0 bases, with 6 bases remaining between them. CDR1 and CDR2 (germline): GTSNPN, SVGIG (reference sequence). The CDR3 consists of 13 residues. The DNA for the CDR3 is TGTGCCTGGAGAATAGTCTCTGGAAACACCATATATTTT. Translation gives CAWRIVSGNTIYF.

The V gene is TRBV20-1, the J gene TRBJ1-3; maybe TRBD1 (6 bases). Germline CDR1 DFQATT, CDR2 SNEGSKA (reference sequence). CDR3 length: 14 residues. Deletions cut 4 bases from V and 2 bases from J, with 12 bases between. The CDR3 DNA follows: TGCAGTGCTACCGAAGGGGGGGCTGGAAACACCATATATTTT. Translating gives CSATEGGAGNTIYF.

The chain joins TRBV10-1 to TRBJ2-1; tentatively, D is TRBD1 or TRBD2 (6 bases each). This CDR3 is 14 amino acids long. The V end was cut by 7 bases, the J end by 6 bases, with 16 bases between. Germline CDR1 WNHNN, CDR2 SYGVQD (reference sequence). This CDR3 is CASNGGQGINEQFF. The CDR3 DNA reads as TGCGCCAGCAACGGAGGGCAGGGGATCAATGAGCAGTTCTTC.

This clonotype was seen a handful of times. CDR3 residues: CASSIGGRGETQYF. CDR3 in DNA: TGTGCCAGTAGTATCGGAGGGCGAGGAGAGACCCAGTACTTC. V and J are TRBV19 and TRBJ2-5, with D perhaps matching TRBD2 (6 bases). Germline CDR1 reads LNHDA; CDR2 reads SQIVND (reference sequence). The CDR3 is 14 amino acids. V lost 3 bases, J lost 4 bases, and 12 bases lay in between.

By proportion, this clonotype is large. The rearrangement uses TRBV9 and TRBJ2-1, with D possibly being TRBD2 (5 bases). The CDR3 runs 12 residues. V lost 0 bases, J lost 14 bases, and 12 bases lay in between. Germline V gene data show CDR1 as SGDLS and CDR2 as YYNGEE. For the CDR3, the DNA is TGTGCCAGCAGCGTAGGAACGGGGAAGGAGTTCTTC. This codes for CASSVGTGKEFF.

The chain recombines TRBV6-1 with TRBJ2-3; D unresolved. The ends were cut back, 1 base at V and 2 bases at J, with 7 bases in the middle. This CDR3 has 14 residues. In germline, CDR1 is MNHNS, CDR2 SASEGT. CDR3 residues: CASSEVKNTDTQYF. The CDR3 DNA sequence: TGTGCCAGCAGTGAAGTGAAGAACACAGATACGCAGTATTTT.

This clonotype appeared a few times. CDR3 residues: CASSLGGLAGQETQYF. DNA of the CDR3: TGTGCCAGCAGTTTAGGAGGACTAGCGGGACAAGAGACCCAGTACTTC. The chain uses TRBV6-5 and TRBJ2-5, with TRBD2 matching over 12 bases. The CDR3 is made up of 16 amino acids. The germline V gene encodes CDR1 MNHEY and CDR2 SVGAGI. V gave up 4 bases and J gave up 2 bases; unmatched junction bases: 5.

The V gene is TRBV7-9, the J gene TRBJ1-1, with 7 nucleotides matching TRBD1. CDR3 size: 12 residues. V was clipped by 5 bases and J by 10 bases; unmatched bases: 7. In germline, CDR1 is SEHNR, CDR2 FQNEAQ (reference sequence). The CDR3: CASSRTGWVAFF. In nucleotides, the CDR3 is TGTGCCAGCAGCCGGACAGGATGGGTAGCTTTCTTT. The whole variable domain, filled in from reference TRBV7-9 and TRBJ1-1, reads DTGVSQNPRHKITKRGQNVTFRCDPISEHNRLYWYRQTLGQGPEFLTYFQNEAQLEKSRLLSDRFSAERPKGSFSTLEIQRTEQGDSAMYLCASSRTGWVAFFGQGTRLTVV.

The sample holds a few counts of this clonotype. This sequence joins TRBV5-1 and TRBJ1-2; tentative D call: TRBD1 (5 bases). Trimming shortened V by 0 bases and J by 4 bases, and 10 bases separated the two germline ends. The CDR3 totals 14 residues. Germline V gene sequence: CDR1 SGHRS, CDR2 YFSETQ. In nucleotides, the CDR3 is TGCGCCAGCAGCTTGGGGGACGGACGCTATGGCTACACCTTC. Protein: CASSLGDGRYGYTF.

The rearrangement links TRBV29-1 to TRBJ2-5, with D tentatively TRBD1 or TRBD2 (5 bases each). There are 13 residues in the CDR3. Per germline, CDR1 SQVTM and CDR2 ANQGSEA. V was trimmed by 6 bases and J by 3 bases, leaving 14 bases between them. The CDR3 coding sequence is TGCAGCGTGGAAAGGGGAGTTGAAGAGACCCAGTACTTC. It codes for CSVERGVEETQYF. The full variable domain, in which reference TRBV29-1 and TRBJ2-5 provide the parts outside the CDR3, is SAVISQKPSRDICQRGTSLTIQCQVDSQVTMMFWYRQQPGQSLTLIATANQGSEATYESGFVIDKFPISRPNLTFSTLTVSNMSPEDSSIYLCSVERGVEETQYFGPGTRLLVL.

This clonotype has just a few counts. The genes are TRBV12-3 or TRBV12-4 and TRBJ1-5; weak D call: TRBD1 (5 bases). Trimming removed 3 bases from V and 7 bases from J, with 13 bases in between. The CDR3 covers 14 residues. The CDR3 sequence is CASSFRGEGQPQHF. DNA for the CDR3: TGTGCCAGCAGTTTTAGAGGGGAGGGCCAGCCCCAGCATTTT.

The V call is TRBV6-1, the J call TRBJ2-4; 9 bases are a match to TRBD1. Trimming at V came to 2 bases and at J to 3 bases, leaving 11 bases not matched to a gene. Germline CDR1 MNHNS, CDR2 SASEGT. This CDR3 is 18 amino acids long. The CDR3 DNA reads TGTGCCAGCAGTGAACCGGGACAGGGAAACTCAGGCAAAAACATTCAGTACTTC. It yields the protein CASSEPGQGNSGKNIQYF.

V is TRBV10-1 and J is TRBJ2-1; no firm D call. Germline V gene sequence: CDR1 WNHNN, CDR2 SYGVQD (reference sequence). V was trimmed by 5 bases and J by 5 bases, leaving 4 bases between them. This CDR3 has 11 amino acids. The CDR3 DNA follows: TGCGCCAGCAGTTCTCACAATGAGCAGTTCTTC. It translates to CASSSHNEQFF.

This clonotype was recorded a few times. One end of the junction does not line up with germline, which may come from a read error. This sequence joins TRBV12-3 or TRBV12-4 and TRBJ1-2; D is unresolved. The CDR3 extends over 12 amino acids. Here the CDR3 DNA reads TGTGCCAGCAGCTTAGCCCTTCATGGCTACACCTTC. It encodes CASSLALHGYTF.

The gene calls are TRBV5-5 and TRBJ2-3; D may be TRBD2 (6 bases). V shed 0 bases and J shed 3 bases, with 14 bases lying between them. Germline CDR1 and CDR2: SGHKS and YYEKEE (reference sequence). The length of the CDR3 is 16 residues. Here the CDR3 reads CASSLGTNHWTDTQYF. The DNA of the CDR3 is TGTGCCAGCAGCTTGGGGACTAATCATTGGACAGATACGCAGTATTTT.

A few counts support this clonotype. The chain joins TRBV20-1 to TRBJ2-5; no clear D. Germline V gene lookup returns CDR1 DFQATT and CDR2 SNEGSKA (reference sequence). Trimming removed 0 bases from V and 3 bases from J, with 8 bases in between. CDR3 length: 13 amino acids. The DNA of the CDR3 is TGCAGTGCTAGAGATTTTTACAAAGAGACCCAGTACTTC. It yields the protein CSARDFYKETQYF.

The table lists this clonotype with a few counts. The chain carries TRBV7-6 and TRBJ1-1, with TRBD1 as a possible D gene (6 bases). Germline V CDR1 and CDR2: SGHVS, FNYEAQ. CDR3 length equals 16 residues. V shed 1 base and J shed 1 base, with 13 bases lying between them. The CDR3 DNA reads TGTGCCAGCAGCTTAGTGGCAGGGGCCTGGAACACTGAAGCTTTCTTT. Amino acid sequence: CASSLVAGAWNTEAFF.

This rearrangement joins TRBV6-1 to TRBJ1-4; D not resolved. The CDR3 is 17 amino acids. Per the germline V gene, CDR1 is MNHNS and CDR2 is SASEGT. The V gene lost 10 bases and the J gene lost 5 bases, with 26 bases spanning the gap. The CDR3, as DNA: TGTGCCATCTCCCCCTGGGGTCATCAGGTCCCCAATGAAAAACTGTTTTTT. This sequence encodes CAISPWGHQVPNEKLFF.

CDR3: CSASVAGGQDTQYF. The CDR3 DNA sequence: TGCAGTGCTAGTGTGGCGGGGGGGCAAGATACGCAGTATTTT. The rearrangement links TRBV20-1 to TRBJ2-3, with 9 bases that match TRBD2. The CDR3 is made up of 14 amino acids. Germline V gene lookup returns CDR1 DFQATT and CDR2 SNEGSKA (reference sequence). Trimming cost V 3 bases and J 5 bases; bases outside gene matches: 6.

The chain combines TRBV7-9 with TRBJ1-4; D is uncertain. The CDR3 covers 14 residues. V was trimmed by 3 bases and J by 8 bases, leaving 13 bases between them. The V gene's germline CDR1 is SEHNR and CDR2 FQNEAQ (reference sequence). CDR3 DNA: TGTGCCAGCAGCTTCTATCAGGCCGGCGAAAAACTGTTTTTT. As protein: CASSFYQAGEKLFF. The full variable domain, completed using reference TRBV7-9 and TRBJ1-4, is DTGVSQNPRHKITKRGQNVTFRCDPISEHNRLYWYRQTLGQGPEFLTYFQNEAQLEKSRLLSDRFSAERPKGSFSTLEIQRTEQGDSAMYLCASSFYQAGEKLFFGSGTQLSVL.

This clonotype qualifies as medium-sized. The CDR3 bases are TGTGCCAGCAGCAAAGCTGGGGGTTCACCCCTCCACTTT. Protein sequence: CASSKAGGSPLHF. The V and J genes are TRBV21-1 and TRBJ1-6; the table's D call TRBD1 went unverified against the DNA. TRBV21-1 counts as a pseudogene. This CDR3 spans 13 amino acids.

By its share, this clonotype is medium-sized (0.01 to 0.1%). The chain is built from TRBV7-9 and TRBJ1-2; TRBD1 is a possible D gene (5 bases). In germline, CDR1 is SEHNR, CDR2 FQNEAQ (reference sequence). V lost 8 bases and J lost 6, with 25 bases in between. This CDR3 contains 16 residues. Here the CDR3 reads CASGPPPGTHLDGYTF. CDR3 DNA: TGTGCCAGCGGACCCCCCCCTGGGACGCATCTAGATGGCTACACCTTC.

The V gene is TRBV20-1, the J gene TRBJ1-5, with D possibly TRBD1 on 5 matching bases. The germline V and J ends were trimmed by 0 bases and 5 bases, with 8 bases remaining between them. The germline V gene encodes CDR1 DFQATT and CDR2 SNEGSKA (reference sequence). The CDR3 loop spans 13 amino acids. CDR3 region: CSARDYRHQPQHF. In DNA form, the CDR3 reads TGCAGTGCTAGAGATTACAGGCATCAGCCCCAGCATTTT.

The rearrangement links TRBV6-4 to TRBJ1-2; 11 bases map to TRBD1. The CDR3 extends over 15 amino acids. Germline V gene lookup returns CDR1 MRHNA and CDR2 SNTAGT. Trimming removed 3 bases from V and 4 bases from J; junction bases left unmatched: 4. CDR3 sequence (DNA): TGTGCCAGCAGTGAGGCCGGGACAGGGGGCTATGGCTACACCTTC. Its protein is CASSEAGTGGYGYTF.

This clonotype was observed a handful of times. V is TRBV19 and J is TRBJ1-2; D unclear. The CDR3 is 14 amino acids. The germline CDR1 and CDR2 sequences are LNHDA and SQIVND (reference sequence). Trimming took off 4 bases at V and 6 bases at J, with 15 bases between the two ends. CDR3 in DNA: TGTGCCAGTAGTAAACAAGGCTTTGGGGATGGCTACACCTTC. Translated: CASSKQGFGDGYTF. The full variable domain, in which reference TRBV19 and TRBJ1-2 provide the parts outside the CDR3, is DGGITQSPKYLFRKEGQNVTLSCEQNLNHDAMYWYRQDPGQGLRLIYYSQIVNDFQKGDIAEGYSVSREKKESFPLTVTSAQKNPTAFYLCASSKQGFGDGYTFGSGTRLTVV.

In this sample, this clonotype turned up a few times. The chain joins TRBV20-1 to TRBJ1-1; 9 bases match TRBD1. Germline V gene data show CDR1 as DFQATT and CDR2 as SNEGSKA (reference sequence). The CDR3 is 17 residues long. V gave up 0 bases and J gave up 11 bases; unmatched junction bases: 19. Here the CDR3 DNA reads TGCAGTGCTAGAGAGGGGACGAGAGCGGGACAGGGATTAGTTGCTTTCTTT. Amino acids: CSAREGTRAGQGLVAFF.

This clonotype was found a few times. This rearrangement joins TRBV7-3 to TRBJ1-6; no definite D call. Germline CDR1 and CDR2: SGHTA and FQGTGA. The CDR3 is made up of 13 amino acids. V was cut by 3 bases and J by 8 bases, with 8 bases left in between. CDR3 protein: CASSFSEDSPLHF. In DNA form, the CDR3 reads TGTGCCAGCAGCTTTTCTGAGGATTCACCCCTCCACTTT. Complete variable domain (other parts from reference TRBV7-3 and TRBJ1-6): GAGVSQTPSNKVTEKGKYVELRCDPISGHTALYWYRQSLGQGPEFLIYFQGTGAADDSGLPNDRFFAVRPEGSVSTLKIQRTERGDSAVYLCASSFSEDSPLHFGNGTRLTVT.